This record concerns one T cell receptor beta chain sequence. Antigen: not known. This entry belongs to a study of T-cell memory formation after mild COVID-19. Findings and limits, study-wide: Detection of some responders pre-infection suggested pre-existing cross-reactive memory T cells participated.

The ends lost 1 base at V and 2 bases at J; junction bases unmatched: 6. Germline loops: CDR1 LGHDT, CDR2 YNNKEL (reference sequence). The CDR3 consists of 18 residues. 5'RACE, which relied on constant-segment primers, yielded TCR alpha and TCR beta cDNA libraries carrying sample barcodes and UMIs. Via MiXCR, TCRdb re-called the 5' RACE reads, giving one row per CDR3 protein. The sample yields almost 550,000 distinct CDR3 sequences, roughly 22% seen once. V usage is TRBV3-1 and J usage is TRBJ2-3; 13 bases line up with TRBD2. Sequences were obtained from PBMCs or a T cell subset sorted from them (not recorded which). This TCR was sampled from an adult woman who had mild COVID-19 (a few samples of this study predate the infection). Cell type and time point are not known. CDR3 sequence (DNA): TGTGCCAGCAGCCAAGCAGATGGACTAGCGGGGGCCACAGATACGCAGTATTTT. Translated: CASSQADGLAGATDTQYF.